This TCR beta chain derives from a study of cytomegalovirus exposure and HLA in healthy donors. General study points: When presence/absence was analysed, sequencing depth was taken to be roughly uniform across donors.

The V gene end was trimmed by 4 bases and the J gene end by 4 bases; junction bases not matched to a gene: 4. Germline-derived CDR1 and CDR2 are KGHSH and LQKENI. This CDR3 has 15 residues. Notes on this clone: The antigen is not known.

PCR amplification relied on 60 Vbeta primers (plus 13 Jbeta primers). The assay was immunoSEQ multiplex PCR, and TCRdb's table has in-frame clones only and misses some. The data hold 140,000 or so clones, with around 57% observed a single time. This TCR was sampled from a male donor in good health and CMV-seronegative. The chain combines TRBV18 with TRBJ1-5, with TRBD1 matching over 10 bases. Input material: PBMCs. DNA of the CDR3: TGTGCCAGCTCACACGGACAGGGGGATAATCAGCCCCAGCATTTT. Its protein is CASSHGQGDNQPQHF.